The clone carrying this T cell receptor (beta chain) was observed at least ten times. Unique molecular identifiers featured in how the TCRbeta library was prepared. Via MiXCR, TCRdb re-called the PCR reads, giving one row per CDR3 protein. The data show about 200,000 distinct CDR3 sequences, less than 15% seen once. The data were taken from a study of T-cell reconstitution after alpha-beta-depleted transplantation in children. The source was PBMCs from the stem cell graft donor, collected from the stem cell graft. This sequence was found in a human donor who donated a stem cell graft to a child with acute lymphoblastic leukemia.

The CDR3 DNA sequence: TGCGCCAGCAGACATACACTCGAGAACACAGATACGCAGTATTTT. Residues: CASRHTLENTDTQYF. This rearrangement joins TRBV5-1 to TRBJ2-3; D is uncertain. V was cut by 5 bases and J by 2 bases, with 15 bases left in between. Germline V gene lookup returns CDR1 SGHRS and CDR2 YFSETQ. The CDR3 spans 15 residues.